This is a list of T cell receptor beta chains from one sample in a study of blood T cell repertoires in COVID-19. The protocol was immunoSEQ multiplex PCR, while the TCRdb copy is restricted to in-frame clones and leaves out a portion. The repertoire has roughly 250,000 clones, roughly 82% of them found once; the top ten carry about 4.8%. The sequencing input was peripheral blood. The receptors shown here come from a woman in her sixties or seventies with acute or convalescent COVID-19. CDR3s include the opening cysteine and the closing phenylalanine or tryptophan. The D gene is left open where the match is weak. Some rows have no size entry. The others give once, few or many, or a class for an expanded clone.

V	D	J	size	DNA	CDR3
TRBV11-3	-	TRBJ1-1	once	TGTGCCAGCAGTCTAACCAGGGAGGTCGACACTGAAGCTTTCTTT	CASSLTREVDTEAFF
TRBV3-1/TRBV3-2	TRBD1	TRBJ2-7	-	TGTGCCAGCAGCCACGGGACAGCGGACCCATACGAGCAGTACTTC	CASSHGTADPYEQYF
TRBV19	-	TRBJ2-6	-	TGTGCCAGTAGCTCTTTCTATTCTGTGTCTGGGGCCAACGTCCTGACTTTC	CASSSFYSVSGANVLTF
TRBV27	TRBD2	TRBJ2-1	-	TGTGCCAGCAGTTTCGGGGGGTTCTCCTACAATGAGCAGTTCTTC	CASSFGGFSYNEQFF
TRBV7-2	TRBD1	TRBJ2-7	-	TGTGCCAGCAGCCCAAGCAGGGACAGGGCCTACGAGCAGTACTTC	CASSPSRDRAYEQYF
TRBV27	-	TRBJ1-1	few	TGTGCCAGCAGCATACAGAGGAACACTGAAGCTTTCTTT	CASSIQRNTEAFF
TRBV27	TRBD1	TRBJ1-1	-	TGTGCCAGCAGTTTAGGGGACAGAAGGAACACTGAAGCTTTCTTT	CASSLGDRRNTEAFF
TRBV10-3	TRBD1	TRBJ1-1	-	TGTGCCATCACCCCGGACAGGGACACTGAAGCTTTCTTT	CAITPDRDTEAFF
TRBV5-1	TRBD1	TRBJ1-4	-	TGCGCCAGCAGCCCAAAGACAGGGGGGGAAAAACTGTTTTTT	CASSPKTGGEKLFF
TRBV11-3	TRBD1	TRBJ2-5	-	TGTGCCAGCAGCTTAGGTGGGACAGGGGAGACCCAGTACTTC	CASSLGGTGETQYF
TRBV5-1	TRBD1	TRBJ1-4	-	TGCGCCAGCAGCTTGACAGGGGGCCCGTCTAATGAAAAACTGTTTTTT	CASSLTGGPSNEKLFF
TRBV6-5	TRBD1	TRBJ2-7	-	TGTGCCAGCACCCGAGACAGGGGCGCTTACGAGCAGTACTTC	CASTRDRGAYEQYF
TRBV2	TRBD1	TRBJ1-2	-	TGTGCCAGCAGGGGCCGGGACAGGGGATCCTTCTATGGCTACACCTTC	CASRGRDRGSFYGYTF
TRBV3-1/TRBV3-2	-	TRBJ1-1	-	TGTGCCAGCAGCCGTGAGGATACTAACACTGAAGCTTTCTTT	CASSREDTNTEAFF
TRBV29-1	-	TRBJ1-5	-	TGCAGCGTTGGTGGGGGGAGCAATCAGCCCCAGCATTTT	CSVGGGSNQPQHF
TRBV6-5	TRBD1	TRBJ1-6	-	TGTGCCAGCAGGATCATCGACAGGGTGGACTCACCCCTCCACTTT	CASRIIDRVDSPLHF
TRBV5-1	TRBD1	TRBJ1-3	-	TGCGCCAGCAGCTTCGCCGGGACAGGGCCTGGAAACACCATATATTTT	CASSFAGTGPGNTIYF
TRBV9	TRBD1	TRBJ2-7	-	TGTGCCAGCAGCGCCTATCAGGGGGCCGGGGGCGAGCAGTACTTC	CASSAYQGAGGEQYF
TRBV5-4	TRBD2	TRBJ2-1	once	TGTGCCAGCAGCTTGCGGGGGGGGACCTACAATGAGCAGTTCTTC	CASSLRGGTYNEQFF
TRBV5-4	-	TRBJ1-2	-	TGTGCCAGCAGCTTGCGGAGTCAGGGGAAAGGCTACACCTTC	CASSLRSQGKGYTF
TRBV4-1	TRBD1	TRBJ2-1	-	TGCGCCAGCAGCCAACAGGACAGGGATAATGAGCAGTTCTTC	CASSQQDRDNEQFF
TRBV6-5	-	TRBJ1-5	-	TGTGCCAGCACTACAGGGTACCAGCCCCAGCATTTT	CASTTGYQPQHF
TRBV7-2	TRBD1	TRBJ1-1	-	TGTGCCAGCAGCATCACAGGGGGCGCGACGTTAGCTTTCTTT	CASSITGGATLAFF
TRBV6-1	-	TRBJ1-3	-	TGTGCCAGCAGTGAAGTAAGAGGGGGAAACACCATATATTTT	CASSEVRGGNTIYF
TRBV24-1	TRBD1	TRBJ1-2	-	TGTGCCACCAGTGATCAGGGGGATTTGGGTGGCTACACCTTC	CATSDQGDLGGYTF
TRBV7-9	TRBD1	TRBJ2-2	few	TGTGCCAGCAGCTTCGCAGGGGGCAACGGGGAGCTGTTTTTT	CASSFAGGNGELFF
TRBV5-1	TRBD1	TRBJ1-5	-	TGCACCAGCCAGGAAGGAACAGGGGGCGGGATGGAGCCCCAGCATTTT	CTSQEGTGGGMEPQHF
TRBV4-2	TRBD1	TRBJ1-4	-	TGTGCCAGCAGCCCCAGGGGGCAGGGGGCAGGGGAAAAACTGTTTTTT	CASSPRGQGAGEKLFF
TRBV2	TRBD1	TRBJ1-1	-	TGTGCCAGCAGTGAAGCTCCGGGACAGGGTATGATTGGAGGGAACACTGAAGCTTTCTTT	CASSEAPGQGMIGGNTEAFF
TRBV4-3	TRBD1	TRBJ2-7	few	TGCGCCAGCAGCCAAGATTGGACAGGGAGTACCTACGAGCAGTACTTC	CASSQDWTGSTYEQYF
TRBV19	-	TRBJ2-7	-	TGTGCCAGTAGTATTGCCCGAGGGCCCGCCTACGAGCAGTACTTC	CASSIARGPAYEQYF
TRBV3-1/TRBV3-2	-	TRBJ2-3	-	TGTGCCAGCAGCCGCCGGGACTGGGGCCCAGATACGCAGTATTTT	CASSRRDWGPDTQYF
TRBV7-6	TRBD2	TRBJ2-2	-	TGTGCCAGCAGCTTATCGGGGGGGCCGGCCGGGGAGCTGTTTTTT	CASSLSGGPAGELFF
TRBV7-2	-	TRBJ1-1	-	TGTGCCAGCAGCTTAGCAAGCAACCCCGAGTCGGAAGCTTTCTTT	CASSLASNPESEAFF
TRBV7-2	-	TRBJ1-2	few	TGTGCCAGCAGCTTATCCGCAGGGCTAGGCTACACCTTC	CASSLSAGLGYTF
TRBV7-2	-	TRBJ1-2	-	TGTGCCAGCAGCCCCCAGATTCTCTATGGCTACACCTTC	CASSPQILYGYTF
TRBV15	-	TRBJ2-7	-	TGTGCCACCAGCCGGATAACTAGTTTCGTCGAGCAGTACTTC	CATSRITSFVEQYF
TRBV2	-	TRBJ2-7	few	TGTGCCAGCAGTGAAGCGCTTCTGAGCGAGCAGTACTTC	CASSEALLSEQYF
TRBV6-5	-	TRBJ1-2	-	TGTGCCAGCAGATCCACAGGCTTGTCTAACTATGGCTACACCTTC	CASRSTGLSNYGYTF
TRBV29-1	TRBD1	TRBJ1-3	-	TGCAGCGGCCGATTCGACAGGGCTGGAAACACCATATATTTT	CSGRFDRAGNTIYF
TRBV7-2	-	TRBJ1-1	-	TGTGCCAGCAGCAAACCGGGACTTCTGAGGACTGAAGCTTTCTTT	CASSKPGLLRTEAFF
TRBV19	-	TRBJ1-6	-	TGTGCCAGTAGTATGCTGGGCATCTCACCCCTCCACTTT	CASSMLGISPLHF
TRBV5-1	-	TRBJ2-2	once	TGCGCCAGCAGCTTGGGTGCTCAGGGGATTAACACCGGGGAGCTGTTTTTT	CASSLGAQGINTGELFF
TRBV7-8	TRBD1	TRBJ1-1	-	TGTGCCAGCAGCCGAGAGCTGACAGGGAGCACTGAAGCTTTCTTT	CASSRELTGSTEAFF
TRBV14	-	TRBJ1-3	-	TGTGCCAGCAGCCAAGATGTACGACTCTCTGGAAACACCATATATTTT	CASSQDVRLSGNTIYF
TRBV6-5	-	TRBJ1-1	-	TGTGCCAGCAGTTACTCAAGTGCAGGCACTGAAGCTTTCTTT	CASSYSSAGTEAFF
TRBV18	TRBD2	TRBJ2-7	-	TGTGCCAGCTCACCAGACCTAGCGGGGCGAGCCTACGAGCAGTACTTC	CASSPDLAGRAYEQYF
TRBV10-3	TRBD1	TRBJ2-1	-	TGTGCCATCAGCGGACAGGCCGGAAAAATTGGCTCCTACAATGAGCAGTTCTTC	CAISGQAGKIGSYNEQFF
TRBV5-1	TRBD1	TRBJ1-2	-	TGCGCCAGCAGCTTACAGGGGTTCCTCTATGGCTACACCTTC	CASSLQGFLYGYTF
TRBV5-1	-	TRBJ2-5	few	TGCGCCAGCAGCTTGGATGGCGGGGTTCCCTCGGAGACCCAGTACTTC	CASSLDGGVPSETQYF
TRBV7-9	-	TRBJ2-2	-	TGTGCCAGCAGATTCCCAGCCGGGGAGCTGTTTTTT	CASRFPAGELFF
TRBV19	TRBD1	TRBJ1-1	-	TGTGCCAGTACCCCCGGGACAGCCAACACTGAAGCTTTCTTT	CASTPGTANTEAFF
TRBV24-1	-	TRBJ1-5	-	TGTGCCACCAGGGGCGCGGGGGTTGGGGGGGTTGGTCAGCCCCAGCATTTT	CATRGAGVGGVGQPQHF